This passage covers 10 T cell receptor beta chains from one sample sequenced in a study of control samples from healthy donors and cancer patients. The table came from immunoSEQ multiplex PCR; TCRdb's copy has only in-frame clones and leaves some out. The sample contains under 150,000 clones, roughly 84% of which appear only once. Sequencing used blood. The receptors come from a middle-aged man in good health.

The gene calls are TRBV6-1 and TRBJ2-5; D remains ambiguous. The CDR3 length is 13 residues. CDR1 and CDR2 (germline): MNHNS, SASEGT. Trimming cost V 2 bases and J 5 bases, with 9 bases left between them. The CDR3 DNA is TGTGCCAGCAGTGAACCTCGGTTGGAGACCCAGTACTTC. It is translated as CASSEPRLETQYF.

This clone was picked up one time. The chain has TRBV6-4 and TRBJ2-3, with 10 bases lining up with TRBD2. Germline assignment: CDR1 MRHNA and CDR2 SNTAGT. The trim removed 3 bases at V and 5 bases at J, leaving 5 bases unmatched. The CDR3 totals 15 residues. Written as DNA, the CDR3 is TGTGCCAGCAGTGAGAGCGGGGGGGCGGGAGATACGCAGTATTTT. Its translation is CASSESGGAGDTQYF.

The rearrangement joins TRBV25-1 to TRBJ1-6, with a weak D call TRBD1 (5 bases). The CDR3 spans 13 residues. The germline V gene encodes CDR1 MGHDK and CDR2 SYGVNS. Trimming took 4 bases from V and 10 from J, leaving 11 bases between them. CDR3 amino acids: CASSAGNLSPLHF. The CDR3, as DNA: TGTGCCAGCAGTGCAGGGAATCTCTCACCCCTCCACTTT.

CDR3 nucleotide sequence: TGTGCCAGCAGTTACGACAGGGGTGGCAAAAACATTCAGTACTTC. The encoded protein is CASSYDRGGKNIQYF. The rearrangement uses TRBV6-2 or TRBV6-3 and TRBJ2-4; 8 bases line up with TRBD1. The ends lost 2 bases at V and 3 bases at J; junction bases unmatched: 3. Germline V lookup: CDR1 MNHEY, CDR2 SVGEGT. This CDR3 has 15 residues.

A single count supports this clone. The chain recombines TRBV7-3 with TRBJ2-3, with D unresolved. V lost 5 bases, J lost 2 bases, and 5 bases lay in between. This CDR3 has 12 amino acids. The germline V gene encodes CDR1 SGHTA and CDR2 FQGTGA. This CDR3 reads CASSDPTDTQYF. The DNA for the CDR3 is TGTGCCAGCAGCGACCCCACAGATACGCAGTATTTT.

This clone was seen a single time. V is TRBV6-5 and J is TRBJ2-7; 8 bases fit TRBD2. The V gene end was trimmed by 7 bases and the J gene end by 1 base; junction bases not matched to a gene: 6. The CDR3 is made up of 14 amino acids. Germline lookup yields CDR1 MNHEY and CDR2 SVGAGI. The CDR3 DNA follows: TGTGCCAGCACCCCGGGACTAGAATCCTACGAGCAGTACTTC. Translation gives CASTPGLESYEQYF.

This chain links TRBV9 with TRBJ1-2; 7 bases match TRBD1. After removal of 0 bases from V and 4 bases from J, the junction contained 6 bases not matched to a gene. The CDR3 is 15 amino acids. CDR1 SGDLS and CDR2 YYNGEE come from the germline V gene. The CDR3 coding sequence is TGTGCCAGCAGCGTAGCCCCGACAGGGTTCTATGGCTACACCTTC. Translating gives CASSVAPTGFYGYTF.

The chain uses TRBV25-1 and TRBJ1-5, with 8 bases lining up with TRBD1. The CDR3 is 14 amino acids. Unmatched junction bases numbered 7, after V lost 5 bases and J lost 7 bases. Germline loops: CDR1 MGHDK, CDR2 SYGVNS. Written as DNA, the CDR3 is TGTGCCAGCAGTAGTCAGGGGGCCAGCCAGCCCCAGCATTTT. This gives the protein CASSSQGASQPQHF.

This sequence joins TRBV11-3 and TRBJ2-5; D is ambiguous. Germline assignment: CDR1 SGHNT and CDR2 YENEEA. V lost 5 bases and J lost 0, with 13 bases in between. The CDR3 runs to 15 residues. The CDR3 loop is CASSIGSANQETQYF. The DNA of the CDR3 is TGTGCCAGCAGCATAGGATCGGCTAACCAAGAGACCCAGTACTTC. The full variable domain, its missing parts supplied by reference TRBV11-3 and TRBJ2-5, is EAGVVQSPRYKIIEKKQPVAFWCNPISGHNTLYWYLQNLGQGPELLIRYENEEAVDDSQLPKDRFSAERLKGVDSTLKIQPAELGDSAVYLCASSIGSANQETQYFGPGTRLLVL.

This clone has a single count. The J gene is TRBJ1-2, the V gene TRBV9, with D unclear. The CDR3 totals 15 residues. Between the trimmed V and J ends, which lost 1 base and 4 bases, there was a span of 14 bases. Germline CDR1 reads SGDLS; CDR2 reads YYNGEE. As DNA, the CDR3 is TGTGCCAGCAGCGTAAGGTCAGATGCCTTCTATGGCTACACCTTC. It is translated as CASSVRSDAFYGYTF.